A single sample is the source of the 22 T cell receptor beta chains below, sequenced in a study of cytomegalovirus exposure and HLA in healthy donors. Primers: 60 Vbeta forward and 13 Jbeta reverse. Using immunoSEQ multiplex PCR, the repertoire was profiled, and TCRdb retains in-frame clones only, with some absent. Here the sample spans 150,000 or so clones, about three quarters being singletons. Sequenced sample: PBMCs. The receptors stem from a man aged 35-49 years in good health and CMV-seropositive.

The chain uses TRBV28 and TRBJ1-2, with 8 bases identical to TRBD1. This CDR3 region has 13 residues. The germline CDR1 and CDR2 sequences are MDHEN and SYDVKM. V lost 6 bases, J lost 7 bases, and 7 bases stayed unmatched. In DNA form, the CDR3 reads TGTGCCAGCAGCCTGGACAGGGAGCGTGGCTACACCTTC. Its protein product is CASSLDRERGYTF.

The chain employs TRBV7-3 and TRBJ2-2; possibly TRBD2 for D (5 bases). The CDR3 has 14 residues. Germline-derived CDR1 and CDR2 are SGHTA and FQGTGA. The ends were cut back, 2 bases at V and 4 bases at J, with 8 bases in the middle. Written as DNA, the CDR3 is TGTGCCAGCAGCTTATTCGGACTCACCGGGGAGCTGTTTTTT. Its translation is CASSLFGLTGELFF.

The rearrangement uses TRBV2 and TRBJ2-5; 9 bases fit TRBD1. The CDR3 has 14 residues. Germline-derived CDR1 and CDR2 are SNHLY and FYNNEI. V shed 8 bases and J 5 bases; nucleotides not matched to a gene: 9. CDR3 coding DNA: TGTGCCAGCGGAAAGGACAGGGGCCGGGAGACCCAGTACTTC. It translates to CASGKDRGRETQYF. The full variable domain, with the rest looked up from reference TRBV2 and TRBJ2-5, is EPEVTQTPSHQVTQMGQEVILRCVPISNHLYFYWYRQILGQKVEFLVSFYNNEISEKSEIFDDQFSVERPDGSNFTLKIRSTKLEDSAMYFCASGKDRGRETQYFGPGTRLLVL.

V is TRBV5-1 and J is TRBJ1-1; tentative D call: TRBD1 (5 bases). Trimming left V 3 bases short and J 8 bases short, with 20 bases between. Germline V gene data show CDR1 as SGHRS and CDR2 as YFSETQ. This CDR3 spans 15 amino acids. The CDR3 sequence is CASSWGGTGKSEAFF. The CDR3 DNA reads TGCGCCAGCAGCTGGGGGGGGACGGGGAAGTCGGAAGCTTTCTTT. The variable domain in full, with the rest retrieved from reference TRBV5-1 and TRBJ1-1, is KAGVTQTPRYLIKTRGQQVTLSCSPISGHRSVSWYQQTPGQGLQFLFEYFSETQRNKGNFPGRFSGRQFSNSRSEMNVSTLELGDSALYLCASSWGGTGKSEAFFGQGTRLTVV.

V is TRBV7-2 and J is TRBJ2-5, with 16 positions matching TRBD2. Germline V gives CDR1 SGHTA, CDR2 FQGNSA. V dropped 4 bases and J dropped 5; count of bases not matched to a gene: 7. This CDR3 is 17 amino acids long. CDR3 bases: TGTGCCAGCAGCTACGGGACTAGCGGGAGGGCCCGGGAGACCCAGTACTTC. This encodes CASSYGTSGRARETQYF.

The chain uses TRBV7-2 and TRBJ2-7, with 9 bases identical to TRBD2. Germline values: CDR1 SGHTA, CDR2 FQGNSA. The CDR3 runs 15 residues. The junction had 2 bases not matched to a gene; V was cut back by 0 bases and J by 2 bases. The CDR3 sequence is CASSLASGGPYEQYF. The CDR3 coding sequence is TGTGCCAGCAGCTTAGCTAGCGGGGGTCCCTACGAGCAGTACTTC.

The chain is built from TRBV6-5 and TRBJ1-2, with 7 bases identical to TRBD1. The CDR3 extends over 15 amino acids. V lost 5 bases and J lost 2; bases outside the gene matches: 8. Germline-derived CDR1 and CDR2 are MNHEY and SVGAGI. In DNA form, the CDR3 reads TGTGCCAGCAGTAATCCCCGACAGGGAAACTATGGCTACACCTTC. The encoded protein is CASSNPRQGNYGYTF.

This clone was detected a few times. This rearrangement joins TRBV15 to TRBJ2-5; D unresolved. V was cut by 6 bases and J by 1 base, with 9 bases left in between. Germline CDR1 reads LNHNV; CDR2 reads YYDKDF (reference sequence). The CDR3 length is 13 residues. Here the CDR3 DNA reads TGTGCCACCAGGATACAGCTCCAAGAGACCCAGTACTTC. Amino acid sequence: CATRIQLQETQYF. Filled out from reference TRBV15 and TRBJ2-5, the complete variable domain reads DAMVIQNPRYQVTQFGKPVTLSCSQTLNHNVMYWYQQKSSQAPKLLFHYYDKDFNNEADTPDNFQSRRPNTSFCFLDIRSPGLGDTAMYLCATRIQLQETQYFGPGTRLLVL.

The chain carries TRBV4-1 and TRBJ2-5; 9 nucleotides align to TRBD2. After removal of 4 bases from V and 5 bases from J, the junction contained 8 bases not matched to a gene. CDR3 length equals 15 residues. Germline V lookup: CDR1 MGHRA, CDR2 YSYEKL. The CDR3 spells CASSRGLAGIETQYF. The CDR3 nucleotides read TGCGCCAGCAGCCGTGGGCTAGCGGGAATTGAGACCCAGTACTTC.

The V call is TRBV6-5, the J call TRBJ1-4, with 8 bases matching TRBD1. Germline values: CDR1 MNHEY, CDR2 SVGAGI. V lost 2 bases to trimming and J lost 5 bases; unmatched junction nucleotides: 4. The CDR3 consists of 15 residues. The CDR3 DNA is TGTGCCAGCAGTTACGGGGGGACAGGCAATGAAAAACTGTTTTTT. This encodes CASSYGGTGNEKLFF.

The rearrangement joins TRBV27 to TRBJ1-2; no clear D. Trimming removed 7 bases at V and 8 bases at J, with 14 bases between. This CDR3 has 12 residues. Per the germline V gene, CDR1 is MNHEY and CDR2 is SMNVEV (reference sequence). In DNA, the CDR3 is TGTGCCAGCACTACGGGGAATAAAGGCTACACCTTC. It is translated as CASTTGNKGYTF.

This chain connects TRBV11-2 to TRBJ2-1; 11 bases align to TRBD2. Germline V CDR1 and CDR2: SGHAT, FQNNGV. Trimming cost V 7 bases and J 8 bases; bases outside gene matches: 7. The CDR3 extends over 14 amino acids. CDR3 DNA: TGTGCCAGCAACCTACAACTAGCGGGAGATGAGCAGTTCTTC. This sequence encodes CASNLQLAGDEQFF.

The CDR3 spells CATSRDRGQYNYGYTF. Here the CDR3 DNA reads TGTGCCACCAGCAGAGATCGTGGACAGTATAACTATGGCTACACCTTC. J is TRBJ1-2 and V is TRBV15; TRBD1 is a possible D gene (6 bases). Germline loops: CDR1 LNHNV, CDR2 YYDKDF (reference sequence). V was trimmed by 0 bases and J by 1 base, leaving 12 bases between them. The CDR3 sequence is 16 residues long.

The chain links TRBV7-9 to TRBJ2-4, with D uncertain. V was trimmed by 0 bases and J by 9 bases, leaving 9 bases between them. Germline V gene lookup returns CDR1 SEHNR and CDR2 FQNEAQ (reference sequence). CDR3 length: 13 residues. The DNA for the CDR3 is TGTGCCAGCAGCTTAGCCGCTTCGAGCATTCAGTACTTC. Translating gives CASSLAASSIQYF.

This clone appeared a few times. The rearrangement uses TRBV5-1 and TRBJ2-3, with TRBD2 matching 11 bases. V lost 0 bases to trimming and J lost 6 bases; unmatched junction nucleotides: 6. In germline, CDR1 is SGHRS, CDR2 YFSETQ. The CDR3 totals 16 residues. The CDR3 is CASSLAIAGGPDTQYF. The CDR3 DNA is TGCGCCAGCAGCTTGGCAATAGCGGGAGGGCCGGATACGCAGTATTTT.

The chain carries TRBV7-3 and TRBJ1-1; D is undetermined. Germline CDR1 reads SGHTA; CDR2 reads FQGTGA. The CDR3 contains 15 residues. V shed 2 bases and J shed 6 bases, with 16 bases lying between them. DNA of the CDR3: TGTGCCAGCAGCTTAGGTGGTCCGGGTTCCGCTGAAGCTTTCTTT. Translating it yields CASSLGGPGSAEAFF.

The V gene is TRBV7-8, the J gene TRBJ2-1; 9 positions agree with TRBD1. The V and J ends lost 4 bases and 7 bases, in that order; junction bases with no gene match: 5. CDR3 length equals 14 residues. Germline V lookup: CDR1 SGHVS, CDR2 FQNEAQ. The chain's CDR3 is CASSYRDRDNEQFF. The CDR3 nucleotides are TGTGCCAGCAGCTACCGGGACAGGGATAATGAGCAGTTCTTC.

This sequence joins TRBV29-1 and TRBJ2-7; 9 bases align to TRBD2. CDR1 is SQVTM and CDR2 is ANQGSEA in the germline V gene. The V gene end was trimmed by 0 bases and the J gene end by 10 bases; junction bases not matched to a gene: 13. This CDR3 has 15 residues. This CDR3 reads CSVEDLSVSGRTQYF. The CDR3, as DNA: TGCAGCGTTGAAGATCTTAGTGTGAGCGGGAGGACACAGTACTTC.

The chain couples TRBV30 to TRBJ1-2; possible D gene TRBD1, 5 bases. Trimming pared 0 bases from V and 3 bases from J, leaving 8 bases between. CDR1 GTSNPN and CDR2 SVGIG come from the germline V gene (reference sequence). The CDR3 totals 13 residues. In DNA form, the CDR3 reads TGTGCCTGGAGTGTAGGGGTCGACTATGGCTACACCTTC. Amino acids: CAWSVGVDYGYTF.

V and J are TRBV30 and TRBJ1-5; 7 positions agree with TRBD1. Germline lookup yields CDR1 GTSNPN and CDR2 SVGIG (reference sequence). V shed 5 bases, J shed 8 bases, and the junction held 9 bases outside the gene matches. The CDR3 is 13 amino acids. CDR3 in amino acids: CAWATGVAEPQHF. CDR3 in DNA: TGTGCCTGGGCTACAGGGGTCGCGGAGCCCCAGCATTTT.

J is TRBJ2-1 and V is TRBV7-2; possibly TRBD2 for D (6 bases). The CDR3 length is 15 residues. CDR1 and CDR2 from the germline V gene are SGHTA and FQGNSA. Trimming shortened V by 3 bases and J by 4 bases, and 13 bases separated the two germline ends. This CDR3 reads CASSLLTSLYNEQFF. CDR3 in DNA: TGTGCCAGCAGCTTGCTGACTAGTCTTTACAATGAGCAGTTCTTC.

CDR3 amino acids: CASSLGQGSTYEQYF. The DNA of the CDR3 is TGTGCCAGCTCGCTTGGACAGGGTAGCACCTACGAGCAGTACTTC. The chain joins TRBV18 to TRBJ2-5; 8 nucleotides match TRBD1. The end of the DNA is better explained by TRBJ2-7, so the J call may be wrong. Germline values: CDR1 KGHSH, CDR2 LQKENI. This CDR3 region has 15 residues.